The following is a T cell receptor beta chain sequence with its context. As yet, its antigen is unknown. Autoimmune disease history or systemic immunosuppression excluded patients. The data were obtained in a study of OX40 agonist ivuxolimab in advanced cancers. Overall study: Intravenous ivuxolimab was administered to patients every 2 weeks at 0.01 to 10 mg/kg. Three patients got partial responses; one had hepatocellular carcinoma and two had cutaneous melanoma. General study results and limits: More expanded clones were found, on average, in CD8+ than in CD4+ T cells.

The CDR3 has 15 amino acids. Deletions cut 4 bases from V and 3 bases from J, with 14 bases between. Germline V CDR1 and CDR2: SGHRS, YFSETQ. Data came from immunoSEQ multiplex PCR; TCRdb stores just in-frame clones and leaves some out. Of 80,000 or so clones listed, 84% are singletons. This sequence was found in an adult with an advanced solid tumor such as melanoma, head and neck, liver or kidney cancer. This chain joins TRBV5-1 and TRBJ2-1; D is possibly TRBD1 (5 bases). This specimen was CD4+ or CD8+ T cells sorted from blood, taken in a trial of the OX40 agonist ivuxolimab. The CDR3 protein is CASSPAQGYYNEQFF. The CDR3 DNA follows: TGCGCCAGCAGCCCGGCTCAGGGTTACTACAATGAGCAGTTCTTC.